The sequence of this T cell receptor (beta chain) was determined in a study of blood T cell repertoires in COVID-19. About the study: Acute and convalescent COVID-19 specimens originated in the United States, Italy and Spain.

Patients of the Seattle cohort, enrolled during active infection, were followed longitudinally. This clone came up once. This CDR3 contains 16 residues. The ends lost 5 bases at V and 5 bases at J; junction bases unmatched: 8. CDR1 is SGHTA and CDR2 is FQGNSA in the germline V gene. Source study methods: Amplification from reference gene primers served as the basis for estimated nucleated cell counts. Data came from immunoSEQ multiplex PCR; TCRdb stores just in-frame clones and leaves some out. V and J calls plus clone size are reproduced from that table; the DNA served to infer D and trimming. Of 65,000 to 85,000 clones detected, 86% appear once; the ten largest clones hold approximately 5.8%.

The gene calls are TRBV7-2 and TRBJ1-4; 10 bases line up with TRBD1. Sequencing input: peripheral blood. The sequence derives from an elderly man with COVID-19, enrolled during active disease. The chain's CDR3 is CASSRRSGQGNEKLFF. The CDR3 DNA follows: TGTGCCAGCAGCCGGAGATCGGGACAGGGGAATGAAAAACTGTTTTTT.